The T cell receptor (beta chain) described here comes from a study of blood T cell repertoires in COVID-19. TCRdb's table, derived via immunoSEQ multiplex PCR, lists solely in-frame clones and lacks some. The table lists about 330,000 clones, more than 75% of them singletons. Those who participated ranged in age from roughly 18 to 90 years and resided in about two dozen US areas. Participants reported their clinical history, and cohort assignment relied on those reports. Input material: PBMCs or T cells enriched from blood (not recorded which). The receptor's source is a woman younger than 45 who had recovered from COVID-19.

The CDR3 coding sequence is TGTGCCAGCTACCTCGGGCACGGGAGTTCCTCCTACGAGCAGTACTTC. It translates to CASYLGHGSSSYEQYF. The chain recombines TRBV28 with TRBJ2-7; a possible D gene is TRBD2 (6 bases). Germline-derived CDR1 and CDR2 are MDHEN and SYDVKM. The CDR3 consists of 16 residues. V dropped 8 bases and J dropped 0 bases, with 20 bases sitting between them.